This TCR beta chain was retrieved from a study of blood T cells in healthy people across ages. This clonotype showed up just a few times. The CDR3 is made up of 16 amino acids. The trim removed 6 bases at V and 4 bases at J, leaving 13 bases unmatched. The germline gives CDR1 MNHNY, CDR2 SVGAGI (reference sequence). Next came a second PCR, run for about 7 to 12 cycles, which used a sample-barcoded 5' primer along with a J-beta primer mix. Each cDNA molecule, via a template-switch adaptor with 12 random nucleotides, was tagged. TCRdb reprocessed the 5' RACE reads via MiXCR and lists one record per CDR3 protein. The sample carries around 620,000 distinct CDR3 sequences, 25% to 30% recorded once.

Sequences were obtained from blood. This clonotype was obtained from a woman in her 70s in good health. The chain carries TRBV6-6 and TRBJ2-5, with TRBD1 matching 8 bases. CDR3 sequence (DNA): TGTGCCAGCAGCCCCCATACGACAGGGGCGGCAGAGACCCAGTACTTC. It is translated as CASSPHTTGAAETQYF.